Below, 4 T cell receptor beta chains from the same sample are listed, as sequenced in a study of T cells in Graves' hyperthyroidism and ophthalmopathy. Amplification of TCR beta CDR3 regions was performed using RNA transcripts as template. HTBI primers drove first-round RT-PCR of the TCR CDR3. TCRdb analysed the multiplex PCR reads with MiXCR anew, one entry per CDR3 protein. The sample carries 500,000 to 650,000 distinct CDR3 sequences, approximately 15% recorded once. The specimen sequenced was blood. These receptor sequences come from a middle-aged woman with Graves' hyperthyroidism.

As DNA, the CDR3 is TGTGCCAGCAGCCAGGGGACCGACCCCAAAGAGACCCAGTACTTC. Protein sequence: CASSQGTDPKETQYF. The V gene is TRBV5-4, the J gene TRBJ2-5; possibly TRBD1 for D (6 bases). The germline CDR1 and CDR2 sequences are SGHNT and YYREEE (reference sequence). The length of the CDR3 is 15 residues. Trimming pared 4 bases from V and 3 bases from J, leaving 16 bases between. The complete variable domain, with remaining parts taken from reference TRBV5-4 and TRBJ2-5, reads ETGVTQSPTHLIKTRGQQVTLRCSSQSGHNTVSWYQQALGQGPQFIFQYYREEENGRGNFPPRFSGLQFPNYSSELNVNALELDDSALYLCASSQGTDPKETQYFGPGTRLLVL.

This chain uses TRBV5-1 with TRBJ1-4; maybe TRBD1 (6 bases). The CDR3 sequence is 15 residues long. The germline CDR1 and CDR2 sequences are SGHRS and YFSETQ. Trimming removed 0 bases from V and 5 bases from J, with 11 bases in between. The DNA for the CDR3 is TGCGCCAGCAGCTTGGCCGGCAGGGGAAATGAAAAACTGTTTTTT. Translated, it gives CASSLAGRGNEKLFF.

There are many counts of this clonotype. The chain carries TRBV7-2 and TRBJ2-7, with TRBD2 identical over 7 bases. Germline V gene lookup returns CDR1 SGHTA and CDR2 FQGNSA. Trimming cost V 1 base and J 6 bases; bases outside gene matches: 6. The CDR3 totals 14 residues. CDR3 region: CASSLGRETLEQYF. DNA for the CDR3: TGTGCCAGCAGCTTAGGGCGGGAGACCCTCGAGCAGTACTTC.

There are many counts of this clonotype. J is TRBJ2-3 and V is TRBV30; TRBD2 matches 8 bases. Trimming at V came to 2 bases and at J to 4 bases, leaving 5 bases not matched to a gene. The CDR3 spans 14 residues. Germline values: CDR1 GTSNPN, CDR2 SVGIG (reference sequence). CDR3 in DNA: TGTGCCTGGAGTACTAGCGGTTACTCAGATACGCAGTATTTT. Protein: CAWSTSGYSDTQYF.